Sequencing of this T cell receptor beta chain was carried out in a study of blood T cell repertoires in COVID-19. Overall study: The United States, Italy and Spain were the sources of the acute and convalescent COVID-19 samples. T cells, B-cell-depleted T cells, or PBMCs supplied cDNA or gDNA.

Germline CDR1 is MNHNY and CDR2 is SVGAGI (reference sequence). This CDR3 spans 16 amino acids. J was trimmed by 1 base and V by 6 bases; bases with no gene match: 8. Original processing notes: Estimation of nucleated cell counts relied on the amplification of reference gene primers. TCRdb's table, derived via immunoSEQ multiplex PCR, lists solely in-frame clones and lacks some. Clone size and V and J calls were adopted from that table, with D and trimming inferred from the DNA. The sample lists tens of thousands of clones; roughly 76% were seen once. The sequence was obtained from a woman at least 80 years old with active or convalescent COVID-19. V gene TRBV6-6 combines with J gene TRBJ2-2; TRBD2 aligns across 7 bases. Sequencing was carried out using peripheral blood. The CDR3 spells CASSPGVAGNTGELFF. CDR3 nucleotide sequence: TGTGCCAGCAGCCCCGGGGTAGCGGGGAACACCGGGGAGCTGTTTTTT.